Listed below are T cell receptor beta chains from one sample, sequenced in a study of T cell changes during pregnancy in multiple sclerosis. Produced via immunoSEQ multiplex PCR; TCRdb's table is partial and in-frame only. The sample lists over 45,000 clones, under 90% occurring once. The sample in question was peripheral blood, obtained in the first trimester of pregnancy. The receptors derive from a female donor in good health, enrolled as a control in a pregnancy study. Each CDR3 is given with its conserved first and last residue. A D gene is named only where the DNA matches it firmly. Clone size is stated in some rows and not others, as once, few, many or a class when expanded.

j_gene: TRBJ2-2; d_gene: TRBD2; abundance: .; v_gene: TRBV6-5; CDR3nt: TGTGCCAGCAGCCCCGGGAGGGTTGACACCGGGGAGCTGTTTTTT; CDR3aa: CASSPGRVDTGELFF
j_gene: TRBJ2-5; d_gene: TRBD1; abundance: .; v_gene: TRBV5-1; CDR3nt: TGCGCCAGCAGCTTGGGGGGTGACAGGGGAGAGACCCAGTACTTC; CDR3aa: CASSLGGDRGETQYF
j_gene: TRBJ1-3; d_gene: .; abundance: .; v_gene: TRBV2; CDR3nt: TGTGCCAGCAGTGAACCTGCTCGCCGGCAGGGAACAGGAAACACCATATATTTT; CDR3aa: CASSEPARRQGTGNTIYF
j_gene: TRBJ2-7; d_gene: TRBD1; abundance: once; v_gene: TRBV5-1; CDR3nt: TGCGCCAGCAGCTTGGCGGGACAGGACGGAACCTACGAGCAGTACTTC; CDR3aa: CASSLAGQDGTYEQYF
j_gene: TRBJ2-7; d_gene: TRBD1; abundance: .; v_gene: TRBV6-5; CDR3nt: TGTGCCAGCAGACTAGACAGGGGAAGCTCCTACGAGCAGTACTTC; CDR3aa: CASRLDRGSSYEQYF
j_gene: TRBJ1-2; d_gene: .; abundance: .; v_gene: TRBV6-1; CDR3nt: TGTGCCAGCAGCCGGGGGTTGGTCGATGGCTACACCTTC; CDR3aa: CASSRGLVDGYTF
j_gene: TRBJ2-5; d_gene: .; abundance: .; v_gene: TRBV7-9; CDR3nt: TGTGCCAGCAGCTTAGAGCAAATTGTGAATGCCGAAGAGACCCAGTACTTC; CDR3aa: CASSLEQIVNAEETQYF
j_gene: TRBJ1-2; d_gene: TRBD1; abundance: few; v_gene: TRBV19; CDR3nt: TGTGCCAGTAGTATACGGCCAGGGGGCTTCTATGGCTACACCTTC; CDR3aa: CASSIRPGGFYGYTF
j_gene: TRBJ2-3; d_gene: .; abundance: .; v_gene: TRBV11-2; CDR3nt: TGTGCCAGCAGCTTACGTCCAGATTTCACAGATACGCAGTATTTT; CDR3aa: CASSLRPDFTDTQYF
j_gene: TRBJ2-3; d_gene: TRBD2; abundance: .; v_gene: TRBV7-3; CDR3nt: TGTGCCAGCAGCCCGGGACTAGCGGCAGATACGCAGTATTTT; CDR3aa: CASSPGLAADTQYF
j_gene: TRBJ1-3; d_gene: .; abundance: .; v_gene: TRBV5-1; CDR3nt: TGCGCCAGCAGCCCGGGAACTGACTCGGGAAACACCATATATTTT; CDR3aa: CASSPGTDSGNTIYF
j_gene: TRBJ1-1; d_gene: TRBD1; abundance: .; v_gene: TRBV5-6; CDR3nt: TGTGCCAGCAGCTTGGAGACAGGGAAGGGTGAAGCTTTCTTT; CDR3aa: CASSLETGKGEAFF
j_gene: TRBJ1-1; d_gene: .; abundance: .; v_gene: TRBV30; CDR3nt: TGTGCCTGGTCCCCGGGGGGGAACACTGAAGCTTTCTTT; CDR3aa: CAWSPGGNTEAFF
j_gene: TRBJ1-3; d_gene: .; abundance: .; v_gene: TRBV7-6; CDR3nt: TGTGCCAGCAGCTTGGGGGGGATTGGGGCGGAGAACACCATATATTTT; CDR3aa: CASSLGGIGAENTIYF
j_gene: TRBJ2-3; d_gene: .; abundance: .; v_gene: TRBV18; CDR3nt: TGTGCCAGCTCACTTTATCCTCCGGGAGCTCGGGGCACAGATACGCAGTATTTT; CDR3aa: CASSLYPPGARGTDTQYF
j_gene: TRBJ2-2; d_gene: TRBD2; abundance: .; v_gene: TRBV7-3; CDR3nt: TGTGCCAGCAGCTACCTACCGGGACTACAACTCGACGGGGAGCTGTTTTTT; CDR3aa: CASSYLPGLQLDGELFF
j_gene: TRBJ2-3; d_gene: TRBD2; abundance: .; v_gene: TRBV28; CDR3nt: TGTGCCAGCAGTTTAGGGGCTAGCGGGAGTTCGGCTCTGGTCACAGATACGCAGTATTTT; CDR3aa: CASSLGASGSSALVTDTQYF
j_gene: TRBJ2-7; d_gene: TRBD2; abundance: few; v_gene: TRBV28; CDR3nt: TGTGCCAGCAAAGGGCGGGAGGCCCCCTACGAGCAGTACTTC; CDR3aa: CASKGREAPYEQYF
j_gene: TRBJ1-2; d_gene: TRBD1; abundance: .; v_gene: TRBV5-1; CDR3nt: TGCGCCAGCAGCTTGGAGGGACAGGGTGCCGATGGCTACACCTTC; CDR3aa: CASSLEGQGADGYTF
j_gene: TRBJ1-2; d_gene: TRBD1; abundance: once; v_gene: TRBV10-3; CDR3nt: TGTGCCACCCGCCCGGGACAGGGAGTCTATGGCTACACCTTC; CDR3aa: CATRPGQGVYGYTF
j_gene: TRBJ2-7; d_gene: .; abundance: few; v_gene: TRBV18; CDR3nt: TGTGCCAGCTCACCACACGCAGGGAACGAGCAGTACTTC; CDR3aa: CASSPHAGNEQYF
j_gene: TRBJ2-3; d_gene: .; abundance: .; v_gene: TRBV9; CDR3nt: TGTGCCAGCAGCGTAGTGCCCGGGGGTGAGGATACGCAGTATTTT; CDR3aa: CASSVVPGGEDTQYF
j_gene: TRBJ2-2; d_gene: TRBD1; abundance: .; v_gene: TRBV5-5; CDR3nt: TGTGCCAGCAGCTCCTTTTTCCGGGACAGGGTGAACACCGGGGAGCTGTTTTTT; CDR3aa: CASSSFFRDRVNTGELFF
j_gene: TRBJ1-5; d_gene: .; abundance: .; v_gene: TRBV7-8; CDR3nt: TGTGCCAGCAGCCGGGGGACGGAGAGTCAGCCCCAGCATTTT; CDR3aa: CASSRGTESQPQHF
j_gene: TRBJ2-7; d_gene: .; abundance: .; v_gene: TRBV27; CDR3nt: TGTGCCAGCAGTTTATCAGCAGGGGTCGGGATGGGCGAGCAGTACTTC; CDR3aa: CASSLSAGVGMGEQYF
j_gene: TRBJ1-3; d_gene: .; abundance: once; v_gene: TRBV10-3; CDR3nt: TGTGCCATCAGCGGTGGACTCTCTGGAAACACCATATATTTT; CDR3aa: CAISGGLSGNTIYF